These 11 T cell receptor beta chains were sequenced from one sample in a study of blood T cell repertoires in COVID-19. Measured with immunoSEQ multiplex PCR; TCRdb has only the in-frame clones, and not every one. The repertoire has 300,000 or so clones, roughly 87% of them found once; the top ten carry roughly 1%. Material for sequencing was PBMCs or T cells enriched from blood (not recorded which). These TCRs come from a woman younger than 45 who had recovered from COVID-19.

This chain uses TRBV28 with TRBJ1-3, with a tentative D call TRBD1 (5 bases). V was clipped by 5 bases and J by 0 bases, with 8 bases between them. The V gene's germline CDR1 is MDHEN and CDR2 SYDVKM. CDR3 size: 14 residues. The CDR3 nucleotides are TGTGCCAGCAGTCCCCAGGGCTCTGGAAACACCATATATTTT. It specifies CASSPQGSGNTIYF. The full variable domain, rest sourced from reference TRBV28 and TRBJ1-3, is DVKVTQSSRYLVKRTGEKVFLECVQDMDHENMFWYRQDPGLGLRLIYFSYDVKMKEKGDIPEGYSVSREKKERFSLILESASTNQTSMYLCASSPQGSGNTIYFGEGSWLTVV.

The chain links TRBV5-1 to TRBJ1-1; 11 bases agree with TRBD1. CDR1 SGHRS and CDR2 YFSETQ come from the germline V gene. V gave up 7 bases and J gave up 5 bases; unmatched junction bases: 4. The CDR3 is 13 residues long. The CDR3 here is CASSGTGGTEAFF. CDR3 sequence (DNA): TGCGCCAGCTCCGGGACAGGGGGGACTGAAGCTTTCTTT.

This CDR3 reads CASSLMGGLSTEAFF. CDR3 DNA: TGTGCCAGCAGCTTGATGGGGGGTTTGAGCACTGAAGCTTTCTTT. V and J are TRBV5-4 and TRBJ1-1, with D maybe TRBD1 (5 bases). Trimming took 1 base from V and 4 from J, leaving 14 bases between them. CDR3 size: 15 residues. Germline V gives CDR1 SGHNT, CDR2 YYREEE (reference sequence). Using reference TRBV5-4 and TRBJ1-1 for the parts outside the CDR3, the full variable domain is ETGVTQSPTHLIKTRGQQVTLRCSSQSGHNTVSWYQQALGQGPQFIFQYYREEENGRGNFPPRFSGLQFPNYSSELNVNALELDDSALYLCASSLMGGLSTEAFFGQGTRLTVV.

The CDR3 reads CASSWSGEGTNEQFF. DNA for the CDR3: TGTGCCAGCAGCTGGTCGGGGGAGGGAACCAATGAGCAGTTCTTC. The rearrangement links TRBV7-9 to TRBJ2-1; 7 bases are shared with TRBD2. CDR3 length: 15 amino acids. Germline CDR1 reads SEHNR; CDR2 reads FQNEAQ (reference sequence). With V trimmed by 4 bases and J by 6 bases, 9 bases remained unmatched.

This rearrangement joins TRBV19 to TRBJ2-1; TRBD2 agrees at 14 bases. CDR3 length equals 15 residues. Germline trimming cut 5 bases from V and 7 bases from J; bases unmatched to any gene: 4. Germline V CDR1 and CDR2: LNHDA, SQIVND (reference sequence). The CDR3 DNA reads TGTGCCAGTAGTGTGGGACTAGCGGGGGTAAATGAGCAGTTCTTC. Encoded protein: CASSVGLAGVNEQFF.

The chain's CDR3 is CASSPPMTGGYTF. The CDR3 region has the DNA TGTGCCAGCAGTCCACCGATGACAGGCGGCTACACCTTC. This chain connects TRBV28 to TRBJ1-2; D is possibly TRBD1 (6 bases). The germline V gene encodes CDR1 MDHEN and CDR2 SYDVKM. Trimming took 5 bases from V and 8 from J, leaving 15 bases between them. The CDR3 spans 13 residues.

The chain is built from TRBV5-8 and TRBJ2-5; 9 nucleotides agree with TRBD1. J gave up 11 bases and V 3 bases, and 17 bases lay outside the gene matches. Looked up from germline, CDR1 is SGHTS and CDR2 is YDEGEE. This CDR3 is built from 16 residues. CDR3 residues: CASSSKFRDRALLQYF. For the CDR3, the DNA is TGTGCCAGCAGCTCCAAGTTCCGGGACAGGGCCCTTCTACAGTACTTC.

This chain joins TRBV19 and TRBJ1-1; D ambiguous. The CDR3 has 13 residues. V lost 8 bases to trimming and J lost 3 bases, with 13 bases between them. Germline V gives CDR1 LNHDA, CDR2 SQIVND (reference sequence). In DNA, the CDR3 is TGTGCCAGTCTCCTGGAGGGCGACACTGAAGCTTTCTTT. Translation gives CASLLEGDTEAFF.

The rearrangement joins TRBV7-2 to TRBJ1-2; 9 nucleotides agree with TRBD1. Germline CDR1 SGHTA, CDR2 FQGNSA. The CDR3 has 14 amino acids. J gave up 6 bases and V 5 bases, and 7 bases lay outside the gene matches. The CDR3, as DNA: TGTGCCAGCAGCCCTTCTTGGACAGGGGATGGCTACACCTTC. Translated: CASSPSWTGDGYTF.

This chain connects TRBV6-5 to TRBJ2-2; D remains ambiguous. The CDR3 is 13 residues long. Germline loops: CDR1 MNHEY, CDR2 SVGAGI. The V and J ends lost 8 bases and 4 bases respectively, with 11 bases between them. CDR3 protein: CASVDTFTGELFF. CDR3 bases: TGTGCCAGCGTTGACACCTTCACCGGGGAGCTGTTTTTT.

CDR3 region: CASSLSALPKNIQYF. CDR3 bases: TGTGCCAGCAGTTTATCGGCACTACCCAAAAACATTCAGTACTTC. This chain uses TRBV27 with TRBJ2-4; no definite D call. Trimming took 0 bases from V and 2 from J, leaving 8 bases between them. The CDR3 sequence is 15 residues long. CDR1 is MNHEY, CDR2 SMNVEV, per germline (reference sequence).